This TCR beta chain derives from a study of molecular identifiers for immune sequencing clone quantification. Study observations and caveats: In naive cells, clones above 20 RNA copies held under 1% of molecules, whereas in effector cells they held over 97%.

This clonotype was found many times. The antigen remains undetermined. TCRdb passed the PCR reads through MiXCR, listing each CDR3 protein once. The sample has approximately 100,000 distinct CDR3 sequences, over 30% seen once; the top ten hold around 4.2%. The receptor was derived from a human donor in good health. Some libraries in this study had Jurkat cell RNA spiked in. Sequences were obtained from naive CD8+ T cells from blood, with Jurkat cell RNA spiked in. Indicated subset: FACS-sorted CD8+CD4-CCR7+CD45RA+ naive T cells.

For the CDR3, the DNA is TGCGCCAGCAGCCAAGCGGGGACGTACCACTCCTACAATGAGCAGTTCTTC. Its translation is CASSQAGTYHSYNEQFF. The chain uses TRBV4-3 and TRBJ2-1; the D gene could be TRBD1 or TRBD2 (5 bases each). The CDR3 runs 17 residues. The V gene lost 1 base and the J gene lost 0 bases, with 13 bases spanning the gap. CDR1 and CDR2 (germline): LGHNA, YSLEER.